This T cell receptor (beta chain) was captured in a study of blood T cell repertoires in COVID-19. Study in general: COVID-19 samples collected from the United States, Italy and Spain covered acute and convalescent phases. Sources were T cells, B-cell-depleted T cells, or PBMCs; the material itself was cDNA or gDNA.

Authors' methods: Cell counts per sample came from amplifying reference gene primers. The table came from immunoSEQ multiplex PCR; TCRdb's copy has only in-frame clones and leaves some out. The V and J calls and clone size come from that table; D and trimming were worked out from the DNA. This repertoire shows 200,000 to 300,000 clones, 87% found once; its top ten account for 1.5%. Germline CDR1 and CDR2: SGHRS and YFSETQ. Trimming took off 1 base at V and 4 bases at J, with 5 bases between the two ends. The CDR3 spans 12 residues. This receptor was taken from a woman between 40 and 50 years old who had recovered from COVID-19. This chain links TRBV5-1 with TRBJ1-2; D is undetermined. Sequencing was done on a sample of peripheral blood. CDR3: CASSLTFYGYTF. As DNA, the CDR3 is TGCGCCAGCAGCTTGACATTCTATGGCTACACCTTC.